These 8 T cell receptor beta chains came from one sample sequenced in a study of PD-L1 blockade in urothelial cancer. The time point here: peripheral blood 6 weeks after treatment start. Sequenced by immunoSEQ multiplex PCR; TCRdb stores in-frame clones only, minus some. There are about 40,000 clones in the sample; around 83% occur only once, and 2.6% lies in the top ten. This specimen consisted of PBMCs, obtained around atezolizumab (anti-PD-L1) treatment. The receptors come from an older man with urothelial cancer.

This chain links TRBV4-1 with TRBJ2-3; D possibly corresponds to TRBD2 (6 bases). V was trimmed by 3 bases and J by 14 bases, leaving 21 bases between them. Germline loops: CDR1 MGHRA, CDR2 YSYEKL. The CDR3 length is 14 residues. The CDR3 region has the DNA TGCGCCAGCAGCCAGCTTCCGGGAGCCAGGAGTCGGTATTTT. It specifies CASSQLPGARSRYF.

The chain combines TRBV7-8 with TRBJ1-5; D call uncertain. The V end was cut by 1 base, the J end by 2 bases, with 9 bases between. The CDR3 covers 15 residues. Germline CDR1 and CDR2: SGHVS and FQNEAQ. The DNA of the CDR3 is TGTGCCAGCAGCTTAGGCTGGAGGGGCAATCAGCCCCAGCATTTT. Translated, it gives CASSLGWRGNQPQHF. The full variable domain, with the rest looked up from reference TRBV7-8 and TRBJ1-5, is GAGVSQSPRYKVAKRGQDVALRCDPISGHVSLFWYQQALGQGPEFLTYFQNEAQLDKSGLPSDRFFAERPEGSVSTLKIQRTQQEDSAVYLCASSLGWRGNQPQHFGDGTRLSIL.

The chain couples TRBV28 to TRBJ2-5, with D possibly TRBD1 on 6 matching bases. There are 15 residues in the CDR3. V was cut by 2 bases and J by 2 bases, with 12 bases left in between. Germline V CDR1 and CDR2: MDHEN, SYDVKM. The chain's CDR3 is CASSLGGRLQETQYF. CDR3 in DNA: TGTGCCAGCAGTTTAGGGGGCAGACTACAAGAGACCCAGTACTTC.

The CDR3 is CATGQVSGANVLTF. CDR3 bases: TGTGCCACTGGACAGGTCTCTGGGGCCAACGTCCTGACTTTC. The chain couples TRBV30 to TRBJ2-6, with TRBD1 matching over 7 bases. V gave up 8 bases and J gave up 0 bases; unmatched junction bases: 4. Germline V gene lookup returns CDR1 GTSNPN and CDR2 SVGIG (reference sequence). The CDR3 runs to 14 residues.

V usage is TRBV30 and J usage is TRBJ2-3; D not resolved. The CDR3 covers 15 residues. The germline V gene encodes CDR1 GTSNPN and CDR2 SVGIG (reference sequence). V was cut by 2 bases and J by 0 bases, with 12 bases left in between. The DNA of the CDR3 is TGTGCCTGGAGTACACTAAGAGCTAGCACAGATACGCAGTATTTT. It encodes CAWSTLRASTDTQYF.

This clone is a singleton in its sample. The rearrangement uses TRBV5-1 and TRBJ2-7; 10 nucleotides line up with TRBD1. V was clipped by 4 bases and J by 5 bases; unmatched bases: 9. The germline V gene encodes CDR1 SGHRS and CDR2 YFSETQ. This CDR3 is built from 15 residues. The CDR3, as DNA: TGCGCCAGCAGCCCTGACAGGGGGCACATGGACGAGCAGTACTTC. Translating gives CASSPDRGHMDEQYF.

This clone was picked up one time. The chain has TRBV19 and TRBJ1-5; the D gene is possibly TRBD1 (6 bases). This CDR3 spans 16 amino acids. CDR1 is LNHDA, CDR2 SQIVND, per germline (reference sequence). V shed 7 bases and J shed 2 bases, with 18 bases lying between them. The CDR3 nucleotides are TGTGCCAGTACCCCCGAGGGGGGGACCCGCAATCAGCCCCAGCATTTT. Encoded protein: CASTPEGGTRNQPQHF.

This chain uses TRBV18 with TRBJ2-7; 9 positions agree with TRBD2. Germline V CDR1 and CDR2: KGHSH, LQKENI. CDR3 size: 18 residues. V was clipped by 0 bases and J by 0 bases; unmatched bases: 9. CDR3 residues: CASSPPWRAGGFSYEQYF. In DNA, the CDR3 is TGTGCCAGCTCACCACCGTGGCGAGCGGGAGGTTTCTCCTACGAGCAGTACTTC.